This TCR beta chain originates from a study of blood T cell repertoires in COVID-19. Overall study context: The analysed material was cDNA or gDNA that came from T cells, B-cell-depleted T cells, or PBMCs.

In the original analysis: How many nucleated cells were present was estimated from reference gene primer amplification. Method: immunoSEQ multiplex PCR; TCRdb's copy keeps in-frame clones and lacks some. The V and J calls and clone size come from that table; D and trimming were worked out from the DNA. The table records tens of thousands of clones, roughly 80% of them present only once. This TCR was recovered from a woman older than 75 with acute or convalescent COVID-19. The material sequenced was peripheral blood.

This chain's CDR3 is CASSLREYTEAFF. The CDR3 DNA follows: TGCGCCAGCAGCCTCCGGGAATACACTGAAGCTTTCTTT. V and J are TRBV5-1 and TRBJ1-1; D unclear. The germline V and J ends were trimmed by 4 bases and 3 bases, with 10 bases remaining between them. Germline V gene data show CDR1 as SGHRS and CDR2 as YFSETQ. This CDR3 is 13 amino acids long.